The text below deals with one TCR beta chain. This entry is derived from a study of blood T cell repertoires in COVID-19. V lost 0 bases and J lost 3, with 6 bases in between. The CDR3 runs 13 residues. The germline V gene has CDR1 SGHDT and CDR2 YYEEEE. Followed longitudinally, the Seattle patients had been enrolled during active infection. Sequencing was performed with immunoSEQ multiplex PCR; in TCRdb, only in-frame clones are kept and a portion is missing. The sample includes roughly 130,000 clones, over 80% of them seen just once. This sequence was found in a man in his thirties or forties with COVID-19, enrolled during active disease. Sequencing was carried out using peripheral blood. V and J are TRBV5-6 and TRBJ2-5; no reliable D call. The CDR3 reads CASSLGQEETQYF. In nucleotides, the CDR3 is TGTGCCAGCAGCTTGGGCCAGGAAGAGACCCAGTACTTC.